This is a list of T cell receptor beta chains from one sample in a study of blood T cell repertoires in COVID-19. Generated by immunoSEQ multiplex PCR, the TCRdb table keeps only in-frame clones and is missing some. The repertoire consists of some 160,000 clones, with roughly four fifths occurring once and the leading ten covering under 3.5%. The sample taken for sequencing was peripheral blood. The receptors come from a woman aged 80 or over with COVID-19, enrolled during active disease. Each CDR3 is given with its conserved first and last residue. The order of the fields is J gene, V gene, clone size, D gene, CDR3 protein, CDR3 DNA. The D gene is left open where the match is weak. Clone size is not always given. Where it is, it says once, few, many or a class for expanded clones.

j_gene: TRBJ2-3
v_gene: TRBV11-3
abundance: NA
d_gene: NA
CDR3aa: CASSLSGGTDTQYF
CDR3nt: TGTGCCAGCAGCCTGTCGGGAGGCACAGATACGCAGTATTTT

j_gene: TRBJ2-7
v_gene: TRBV29-1
abundance: NA
d_gene: TRBD1
CDR3aa: CSVLLQGALEEQYF
CDR3nt: TGCAGCGTTTTATTACAGGGGGCCCTAGAGGAGCAGTACTTC

j_gene: TRBJ1-1
v_gene: TRBV6-5
abundance: NA
d_gene: NA
CDR3aa: CASSSTTGQNTEAFF
CDR3nt: TGTGCCAGCAGTTCAACAACGGGACAGAACACTGAAGCTTTCTTT

j_gene: TRBJ1-3
v_gene: TRBV18
abundance: NA
d_gene: NA
CDR3aa: CASSRTLPSGNTIYF
CDR3nt: TGTGCCAGCTCGCGGACTTTACCCTCTGGAAACACCATATATTTT

j_gene: TRBJ2-7
v_gene: TRBV6-1
abundance: NA
d_gene: TRBD1
CDR3aa: CASSPRQGASYEQYF
CDR3nt: TGTGCCAGCAGTCCCCGACAGGGGGCGTCGTACGAGCAGTACTTC

j_gene: TRBJ2-7
v_gene: TRBV30
abundance: NA
d_gene: NA
CDR3aa: CAWRLGASSSEQYF
CDR3nt: TGTGCCTGGAGACTGGGGGCATCTTCTTCCGAGCAGTACTTC

j_gene: TRBJ2-5
v_gene: TRBV7-9
abundance: NA
d_gene: TRBD1
CDR3aa: CASSPTGALETQYF
CDR3nt: TGTGCCAGCAGCCCGACAGGGGCCCTAGAGACCCAGTACTTC

j_gene: TRBJ2-7
v_gene: TRBV4-3
abundance: NA
d_gene: NA
CDR3aa: CASSQDIGRSYEQYF
CDR3nt: TGCGCCAGCAGCCAAGATATCGGGAGATCCTACGAGCAGTACTTC

j_gene: TRBJ1-2
v_gene: TRBV18
abundance: once
d_gene: NA
CDR3aa: CASSRGSTGLNRYGYTF
CDR3nt: TGTGCCAGCTCACGGGGGTCGACAGGCTTGAACCGCTATGGCTACACCTTC

j_gene: TRBJ1-2
v_gene: TRBV24-1
abundance: NA
d_gene: NA
CDR3aa: CATSDGKGGTYGYTF
CDR3nt: TGTGCCACCAGTGATGGGAAAGGCGGGACTTATGGCTACACCTTC

j_gene: TRBJ1-1
v_gene: TRBV2
abundance: NA
d_gene: TRBD1
CDR3aa: CASSPERTGNTEAFF
CDR3nt: TGTGCCAGCAGTCCCGAAAGGACAGGAAACACTGAAGCTTTCTTT

j_gene: TRBJ1-2
v_gene: TRBV6-2/TRBV6-3
abundance: few
d_gene: NA
CDR3aa: CASSATAGSMRGYTF
CDR3nt: TGTGCCAGCAGCGCCACCGCGGGAAGTATGAGGGGCTACACCTTC

j_gene: TRBJ2-2
v_gene: TRBV18
abundance: NA
d_gene: TRBD1
CDR3aa: CASSPQQGATGELFF
CDR3nt: TGTGCCAGCTCACCACAACAGGGGGCAACCGGGGAGCTGTTTTTT

j_gene: TRBJ2-1
v_gene: TRBV20-1
abundance: NA
d_gene: NA
CDR3aa: CSATGDNEQFF
CDR3nt: TGCAGTGCGACTGGAGACAATGAGCAGTTCTTC

j_gene: TRBJ1-5
v_gene: TRBV7-2
abundance: NA
d_gene: NA
CDR3aa: CASSPGGGPQPQHF
CDR3nt: TGTGCCAGCAGCCCCGGGGGGGGGCCTCAGCCCCAGCATTTT

j_gene: TRBJ1-5
v_gene: TRBV19
abundance: NA
d_gene: TRBD1
CDR3aa: CASRPRDSGGFSNQPQHF
CDR3nt: TGTGCCAGTAGACCCCGGGACAGTGGGGGTTTTAGCAATCAGCCCCAGCATTTT

j_gene: TRBJ1-2
v_gene: TRBV5-6
abundance: once
d_gene: NA
CDR3aa: CASSRAGRVAGYTF
CDR3nt: TGTGCCAGCAGCCGAGCGGGCAGGGTCGCTGGCTACACCTTC

j_gene: TRBJ1-6
v_gene: TRBV7-9
abundance: once
d_gene: TRBD1
CDR3aa: CASSLEGAGSPLHF
CDR3nt: TGTGCCAGCAGCTTAGAGGGGGCCGGCTCACCCCTCCACTTT

j_gene: TRBJ2-2
v_gene: TRBV2
abundance: NA
d_gene: NA
CDR3aa: CASSPQGSGELFF
CDR3nt: TGTGCCAGCAGCCCACAGGGATCCGGGGAGCTGTTTTTT

j_gene: TRBJ1-2
v_gene: TRBV28
abundance: NA
d_gene: TRBD1
CDR3aa: CASSSGTGVYGYTF
CDR3nt: TGTGCCAGCAGTTCAGGGACAGGGGTCTATGGCTACACCTTC

j_gene: TRBJ2-5
v_gene: TRBV7-9
abundance: NA
d_gene: TRBD1
CDR3aa: CASSRPGTGTETQYF
CDR3nt: TGTGCCAGCAGCCGACCCGGGACAGGGACTGAGACCCAGTACTTC

j_gene: TRBJ1-2
v_gene: TRBV28
abundance: NA
d_gene: NA
CDR3aa: CASTGGRGYGYTF
CDR3nt: TGTGCCAGCACCGGGGGGAGGGGCTATGGCTACACCTTC

j_gene: TRBJ1-2
v_gene: TRBV5-1
abundance: NA
d_gene: NA
CDR3aa: CASSLEGRDYGYTF
CDR3nt: TGCGCCAGCAGCTTGGAGGGCAGGGACTATGGCTACACCTTC